These 18 T cell receptor beta chains came from one sample sequenced in a study of T cells in women clearing cervical HPV infection. Using immunoSEQ multiplex PCR, the repertoire was profiled, and TCRdb retains in-frame clones only, with some absent. The sample table sets out roughly 20,000 clones. The specimen was blood buffy coat. Receptor source: a woman aged 18-69 years with a cervical HPV16 infection that either progressed to CIN3+ or cleared (not recorded which).

Of note for this clone: Sequence at one end of the junction differs from germline and may be a read error. The read ends 3 residues shy of where the CDR3 ends; the end is completed using the germline J gene. The chain uses TRBV4-2 and TRBJ2-6, with D possibly being TRBD1 (6 bases). This CDR3 comprises 17 residues. Looked up from germline, CDR1 is LGHNA and CDR2 is YNFKEQ. CDR3 in amino acids: CASSQQTQGSGANVLTF. Partial CDR3 DNA: TGCGCCAGCAGCCAACAAACGCAGGGGTCTGGGGCCAACGTC.

Incomplete CDR3 DNA: TGTGCCAGCAGACGAATGGACAGGGCGGGAGGCGGC. It translates to CASRRMDRAGGG. The full-length CDR3 reads as CASRRMDRAGGGYTF. The chain joins TRBV5-6 to TRBJ1-2, with 8 nucleotides matching TRBD1. Read data end 3 residues before the CDR3 end; the end is taken from the germline J gene. The CDR3 is 15 amino acids. The germline CDR1 and CDR2 sequences are SGHDT and YYEEEE.

As for this clone: Coverage ceases 3 residues before the CDR3 finishes, and the germline J gene fills in the end. This chain joins TRBV7-6 and TRBJ2-3; weak D call: TRBD1 (7 bases). The CDR3 covers 14 residues. Germline V lookup: CDR1 SGHVS, CDR2 FNYEAQ. Trimming removed 5 bases from V and 6 bases from J, with 15 bases in between. This CDR3 reads CASSPGGPVDTQYF. Incomplete CDR3 DNA: TGTGCCAGCAGCCCAGGGGGGCCTGTCGATACG.

Here the CDR3 reads CASSEIGTVWEETQYF. The sequenced part of the CDR3 DNA is TGTGCCAGCAGTGAAATCGGGACAGTATGGGAAGAGACC. V gene TRBV6-1 combines with J gene TRBJ2-5, with 7 bases identical to TRBD1. The read comes to an end 3 residues before the CDR3 does, leaving the germline J gene to fill in the end. The CDR3 spans 16 residues. After removal of 2 bases from V and 3 bases from J, the junction contained 9 bases not matched to a gene. Germline V lookup: CDR1 MNHNS, CDR2 SASEGT.

A note on this clone: The CDR3 end is not reached by the read, which stops 3 residues before it; the germline J gene fills it in. The chain carries TRBV20-1 and TRBJ2-2; D gene unclear. Deletions cut 3 bases from V and 3 bases from J, with 8 bases between. CDR1 and CDR2 (germline): DFQATT, SNEGSKA (reference sequence). The length of the CDR3 is 13 residues. The CDR3 reads CSASLRYTGELFF. The CDR3 DNA, read in part, is TGCAGTGCTAGCTTGCGGTACACCGGGGAG.

With respect to this clone: Sequencing ends 3 residues short of the CDR3 end; the germline J gene provides the rest. The rearrangement links TRBV30 to TRBJ1-6; no firm D call. CDR1 GTSNPN and CDR2 SVGIG come from the germline V gene (reference sequence). Trimming left V 1 base short and J 0 bases short, with 10 bases between. CDR3 length: 16 residues. The CDR3 sequence is CAWSDELSSYNSPLHF. CDR3 bases read: TGTGCCTGGAGTGATGAGCTAAGCTCCTATAATTCACCC.

This clone counts as medium-sized by frequency. With the read ending 3 residues before the CDR3 end, the germline J gene is used to fill in that end. J is TRBJ2-3 and V is TRBV20-1; 7 positions match TRBD1. The V gene's germline CDR1 is DFQATT and CDR2 SNEGSKA (reference sequence). CDR3 length: 17 residues. CDR3 bases read: TGCAGTGCTAGAGCGGGACAGCGACGTTATAGCAATCAGCCG. It specifies CSARAGQRRYSNQP. The entire CDR3 sequence reads CSARAGQRRYSNQPQYF.

As for this clone: Read sequence stops 3 residues before the CDR3 end, and the germline J gene provides the missing end. V is TRBV2 and J is TRBJ2-5; no reliable D call. Germline V gene lookup returns CDR1 SNHLY and CDR2 FYNNEI. The CDR3 is 13 residues long. The V gene lost 4 bases and the J gene lost 1 base, with 7 bases spanning the gap. The chain's CDR3 is CASSGGSQETQYF. The covered CDR3 bases are TGTGCCAGCAGTGGCGGCAGCCAAGAGACC.

This clone is identified as medium-sized (0.01 to 0.1%) from frequency. The read terminates 3 residues ahead of where the CDR3 ends, so the germline J gene completes it. The V call is TRBV18, the J call TRBJ2-3, with TRBD2 matching over 12 bases. This CDR3 region has 16 residues. Unmatched junction bases numbered 4, after V lost 2 bases and J lost 4 bases. CDR1 is KGHSH and CDR2 is LQKENI in the germline V gene. The CDR3: CASSPRLAGGPDTQYF. CDR3 bases read: TGTGCCAGCTCACCAAGGCTAGCGGGGGGGCCAGATACG. The full variable domain, completed using reference TRBV18 and TRBJ2-3, is NAGVMQNPRHLVRRRGQEARLRCSPMKGHSHVYWYRQLPEEGLKFMVYLQKENIIDESGMPKERFSAEFPKEGPSILRIQQVVRGDSAAYFCASSPRLAGGPDTQYFGPGTRLTVL.

As concerns this clone: The CDR3 end falls 3 residues outside the read, so it is completed with the germline J gene. J is TRBJ2-7 and V is TRBV5-6; 7 bases are a match to TRBD1. Germline V gene data show CDR1 as SGHDT and CDR2 as YYEEEE. V shed 4 bases, J shed 3 bases, and the junction held 7 bases outside the gene matches. This CDR3 has 14 amino acids. The covered CDR3 bases are TGTGCCAGCAGCGGACTGGGACAGTACTACGAG. Translating it yields CASSGLGQYYE. The entire CDR3 is CASSGLGQYYEQYF. Complete variable domain (other parts from reference TRBV5-6 and TRBJ2-7): DAGVTQSPTHLIKTRGQQVTLRCSPKSGHDTVSWYQQALGQGPQFIFQYYEEEERQRGNFPDRFSGHQFPNYSSELNVNALLLGDSALYLCASSGLGQYYEQYFGPGTRLTVT.

For this clone: The CDR3 end is not reached by the read, which stops 3 residues before it; the germline J gene fills it in. This chain uses TRBV6-2 or TRBV6-3 with TRBJ2-5; TRBD2 agrees at 11 bases. This CDR3 is 16 amino acids long. The V gene end was trimmed by 5 bases and the J gene end by 2 bases; junction bases not matched to a gene: 7. The germline CDR1 and CDR2 sequences are MNHEY and SVGEGT. The CDR3 DNA, read in part, is TGTGCCAGCAGTAAACTAGCGGGGGCCGAGCAAGAGACC. It is translated as CASSKLAGAEQET. The CDR3, in full, reads CASSKLAGAEQETQYF.

Remarks on this clone: The read is 3 residues too short to cover the CDR3 end, so that end is filled in from the germline J gene. The V call is TRBV5-6, the J call TRBJ1-2, with 7 bases lining up with TRBD1. V gave up 4 bases and J gave up 6 bases; unmatched junction bases: 12. The CDR3 covers 15 residues. The germline V gene has CDR1 SGHDT and CDR2 YYEEEE. The part of the CDR3 DNA that was read is TGTGCCAGCAGCCATCCATCCGGGACAGTGGATGGC. Protein product: CASSHPSGTVDG. In full, the CDR3 is CASSHPSGTVDGYTF.

As to this clone: The read terminates 3 residues ahead of where the CDR3 ends, so the germline J gene completes it. This chain links TRBV6-2 or TRBV6-3 with TRBJ2-5, with 10 bases matching TRBD1. The CDR3 extends over 15 amino acids. Germline values: CDR1 MNHEY, CDR2 SVGEGT. Partial CDR3 DNA: TGTGCCAGCAGTCCCGGGACAGGGGTCACAGATACC. This sequence encodes CASSPGTGVTDT. The whole CDR3 sequence reads CASSPGTGVTDTQYF.

Of note for this clone: The DNA ends 3 residues before the CDR3 does, and the rest of the CDR3 is filled in from the germline J gene. This chain joins TRBV5-1 and TRBJ2-1; 9 bases match TRBD2. J was trimmed by 8 bases and V by 0 bases; bases with no gene match: 6. Germline CDR1 is SGHRS and CDR2 is YFSETQ. This CDR3 has 15 amino acids. The CDR3 sequence: CASSLVGTSNHEQFF. The CDR3 bases that were read are TGCGCCAGCAGCTTGGTGGGGACTAGCAATCATGAG.

Remarks on this clone: Sequence at one end of the junction differs from germline and may be a read error. The read terminates 3 residues before the CDR3 end, so the remaining end is supplied by the germline J gene. J is TRBJ2-5 and V is TRBV7-7; 10 bases are a match to TRBD2. Germline assignment: CDR1 SSHAT and CDR2 FNYEAQ (reference sequence). This CDR3 region has 13 residues. CDR3 region: CASSRTSGETQYF. The covered CDR3 bases are TGTGCTAGCAGCCGGACTAGCGGAGAGACC.

Turning to this clone: The read terminates 3 residues before the CDR3 end, so the remaining end is supplied by the germline J gene. The sample carries other DNA sequences with the same CDR3. The chain recombines TRBV30 with TRBJ1-3; TRBD1 matches 7 bases. Germline trimming cut 2 bases from V and 2 bases from J; bases unmatched to any gene: 9. Looked up from germline, CDR1 is GTSNPN and CDR2 is SVGIG (reference sequence). The CDR3 runs to 16 residues. CDR3 in amino acids: CAWSHRGLTPGNTIYF. The CDR3 DNA, read in part, is TGTGCCTGGAGTCACAGGGGATTAACGCCTGGAAACACC.

Points on this clone: The read ends 3 residues early relative to the CDR3; the germline J gene fills the gap. The chain has TRBV5-6 and TRBJ2-1, with D possibly being TRBD1 (6 bases). The CDR3 consists of 14 residues. Germline V gene data show CDR1 as SGHDT and CDR2 as YYEEEE. Trimming cost V 4 bases and J 7 bases, with 15 bases left between them. Partial CDR3 DNA: TGTGCCAGCAGCCCACGACAGGCGGCGAATGAG. This codes for CASSPRQAANE. The entire CDR3 protein reads CASSPRQAANEQFF.

In the case of this clone: The sequenced fragment ends 3 residues before the CDR3 boundary, so the rest is inferred from the germline J gene. This chain connects TRBV4-1 to TRBJ1-6; 9 positions match TRBD1. CDR3 size: 15 residues. The junction had 6 bases not matched to a gene; V was cut back by 2 bases and J by 10 bases. Germline CDR1 reads MGHRA; CDR2 reads YSYEKL. CDR3 bases read: TGCGCCAGCAGCCAAATCGGGACAGGGTTGTCACCC. It yields the protein CASSQIGTGLSP. The CDR3 reads in full as CASSQIGTGLSPLHF.